The clone carrying this T cell receptor beta chain was recorded many times. CDR3 size: 15 residues. The V and J ends lost 4 bases and 2 bases respectively, with 13 bases between them. Germline V CDR1 and CDR2: SNHLY, FYNNEI. This sample stems from a study of early T cells in non-severe SARS-CoV-2 infection. Via MiXCR, TCRdb re-called the 5' RACE reads, giving one row per CDR3 protein. The sample consists of 26,000 or so distinct CDR3 sequences, more than 3.5% of them appearing once. The material sequenced was whole blood. The clonotype was recovered from an adult who was a healthcare worker with PCR-confirmed SARS-CoV-2 infection or an uninfected control (not recorded which). J is TRBJ2-3 and V is TRBV2; no clear D gene. The CDR3 DNA reads as TGTGCCAGCAGTGGACTGTTTGGTAACACAGATACGCAGTATTTT. Protein: CASSGLFGNTDTQYF.